The 2 T cell receptor beta chains reported below all come from one sample, sequenced in a study of T-cell memory formation after mild COVID-19. From the 5' RACE reads, TCRdb called clonotypes with MiXCR, one entry per CDR3 protein. The sample lists approximately 99,000 distinct CDR3 sequences; roughly a sixth were seen once. Sample: PBMCs or a T cell subset sorted from them (not recorded which). These receptors originate from a man between 18 and 35 years old who had mild COVID-19 (a few samples of this study predate the infection). Cell type and time point are not known.

The table lists this clonotype with a few counts. The rearrangement uses TRBV21-1 and TRBJ2-3. TRBV21-1 is reported as a pseudogene. This CDR3 has 13 amino acids. The CDR3 nucleotides are TGTGCCAGCAGCAAAGATGAGAGAGATACGCAGTATTTT. Encoded protein: CASSKDERDTQYF.

V and J are TRBV12-3 or TRBV12-4 and TRBJ2-3, with D perhaps TRBD1 or TRBD2 (5 bases each). CDR3 length: 13 residues. V was pared by 8 bases and J by 2 bases, with 11 bases between. The CDR3 region is CASGRDPTDTQYF. The CDR3 DNA follows: TGTGCCAGCGGCCGGGACCCCACAGATACGCAGTATTTT.